A selection of T cell receptor beta chains follows, all from one sample in a study of persistence of HIV-infected CD4 T cells. Generated by immunoSEQ multiplex PCR, the TCRdb table keeps only in-frame clones and is missing some. In the table there are roughly 43,000 clones, roughly 90% of which are singletons. These receptors lack a known antigen. The sequencing used CD4+ T cells sorted from PBMCs after roughly 20-hour stimulation, collected from a patient who received antiretroviral therapy. These receptors were obtained from an adult man with HIV who was CMV-seropositive. The CDR3 runs from the conserved cysteine through the conserved F or W. The order of the fields is D gene, clone size, J gene, V gene, CDR3 DNA, CDR3 protein. The D gene is left open where the match is weak. The listing skips clone size in some rows; elsewhere it reads once, few, many or a size class.

>TRBD1|once|TRBJ1-2|TRBV6-5
TGTGCCAGCAGTTCCGTGGACAGGGGGGTCGGCTACACCTTC
CASSSVDRGVGYTF
>TRBD1|.|TRBJ2-7|TRBV15
TGTGCCACCAGCCGTGAGAACGTCCCAGGGACAGCCTACGAGCAGTACTTC
CATSRENVPGTAYEQYF
>.|once|TRBJ1-2|TRBV24-1
TGTGCCACCAGTGACCCATCCGCGGGAGGCTACACCTTC
CATSDPSAGGYTF
>.|.|TRBJ2-5|TRBV28
TGTGCCAGCACCTCCCAAGCGACCCAGTACTTC
CASTSQATQYF
>.|once|TRBJ2-3|TRBV27
TGTGCCAGCACTCAAAGGCTAAGGACGGATGGGGCAGATACGCAGTATTTT
CASTQRLRTDGADTQYF
>TRBD1|once|TRBJ2-6|TRBV3-1/TRBV3-2
TGTGCCAGCAGCCACACAGGGGGCGCGGTTTCGGGGGCCAACGTCCTGACTTTC
CASSHTGGAVSGANVLTF
>TRBD2|.|TRBJ2-3|TRBV6-4
TGTGCCAGCAGCCCTACTAGCGGGGGGCCCACAGATACGCAGTATTTT
CASSPTSGGPTDTQYF
>.|.|TRBJ1-6|TRBV7-3
TGTGCCAGCAGCCCGGGAACCATAAAAAGCTCCTATAATTCACCCCTCCACTTT
CASSPGTIKSSYNSPLHF
>.|.|TRBJ1-5|TRBV4-2
TGTGCCAGCAGCCAGGGTGATGGAAGCAATCAGCCCCAGCATTTT
CASSQGDGSNQPQHF
>TRBD2|.|TRBJ2-2|TRBV2
TGTGCCAGCAGTGACCCTAGCGGGGGGCACACCGGGGAGCTGTTTTTT
CASSDPSGGHTGELFF
>.|.|TRBJ2-2|TRBV3-1/TRBV3-2
TGTGCCAGCGGCAGAGATGGGACCGGGGAGCTGTTTTTT
CASGRDGTGELFF
>.|.|TRBJ2-2|TRBV14
TGTGCCAGCAGCCCCTTTAGCGACACCGGGGAGCTGTTTTTT
CASSPFSDTGELFF
>TRBD1|.|TRBJ1-2|TRBV28
TGTGCCAGCAGTTCACAACGGACAGGGGGCATTGGCTACACCTTC
CASSSQRTGGIGYTF
>.|.|TRBJ1-6|TRBV5-5
TGTGCCAGCAGCTTGCAGGTGACAGGTTCACCCCTCCACTTT
CASSLQVTGSPLHF
>TRBD1|.|TRBJ2-3|TRBV4-2
TGTGCCAGCAGCCAAGGGACAGGGACAGATACGCAGTATTTT
CASSQGTGTDTQYF
>.|once|TRBJ2-2|TRBV30
TGTGCCTGGAGTGTAGATCGCACCGGGGAGCTGTTTTTT
CAWSVDRTGELFF
>.|once|TRBJ2-2|TRBV10-1
.
CASSGVRFGELFF
>TRBD1|.|TRBJ1-3|TRBV6-5
TGTGCCAGCAGTTACCGCGGACAGGCGAAAGGAAACACCATATATTTT
CASSYRGQAKGNTIYF
>.|once|TRBJ1-3|TRBV6-5
TGTGCCAGCAGTTACAGGTTTTCTGGAAACACCATATATTTT
CASSYRFSGNTIYF
>.|.|TRBJ2-1|TRBV4-1
TGCGCCAGCAGCCAAGATCGTCCGGGGAGCGGGCAGTTCTTC
CASSQDRPGSGQFF
>.|.|TRBJ2-1|TRBV18
TGTGCCAGCTCACCACCCGGGGGCGCTTACAATGAGCAGTTCTTC
CASSPPGGAYNEQFF
>.|.|TRBJ2-3|TRBV9
TGTGCCAGCAGCGTAGGAAGGAGGGGGGGAACAGATACGCAGTATTTT
CASSVGRRGGTDTQYF
>.|.|TRBJ2-6|TRBV19
TGTGCCAGTAGTATGACGGGTCTGATCTCTGGGGCCAACGTCCTGACTTTC
CASSMTGLISGANVLTF
>.|.|TRBJ2-2|TRBV18
TGTGCCAGCTCACCTTTCCCCACCGGGGAGCTGTTTTTT
CASSPFPTGELFF
>TRBD2|.|TRBJ2-3|TRBV7-9
TGTGCCAGCAGCTTAGGGCCAGCGGGGGCGGGAGATACGCAGTATTTT
CASSLGPAGAGDTQYF
>.|.|TRBJ2-7|TRBV7-2
TGTGCCAGCAGCTCGGGGACGGGAAACTACGAGCAGTACTTC
CASSSGTGNYEQYF
>.|.|TRBJ1-1|TRBV3-1/TRBV3-2
TGTGCCAGCAGTCTTAACCCACGGACGAACACTGAAGCTTTCTTT
CASSLNPRTNTEAFF
>TRBD1|.|TRBJ2-7|TRBV7-2
TGTGCCAGCAGCCTGGTAGGACAGGCCTACGAGCAGTACTTC
CASSLVGQAYEQYF
>.|.|TRBJ1-2|TRBV5-1
TGCGCCAGCAGCTTGGATTACCGACAAGCCTATGGCTACACCTTC
CASSLDYRQAYGYTF
>.|.|TRBJ2-1|TRBV10-1
TGCGCCAGCAGTGAGGCTTACTCTGGGAGTGAGCAGTTCTTC
CASSEAYSGSEQFF
>.|once|TRBJ2-3|TRBV29-1
TGCAGCGTTCTTTATGGCACAGATACGCAGTATTTT
CSVLYGTDTQYF
>.|once|TRBJ2-3|TRBV10-1
TGCGCCAGCAGTGCCTTTGGGGAGAGAACAGATACGCAGTATTTT
CASSAFGERTDTQYF
>.|.|TRBJ2-2|TRBV3-1/TRBV3-2
TGTGCCAGCAGCCAATTAGAGGAGCTGTTTTTT
CASSQLEELFF
>.|.|TRBJ2-1|TRBV7-6
TGTGCCAGCAGCCCTGGGCGGGGGCCACTCTCCTACAATGAGCAGTTCTTC
CASSPGRGPLSYNEQFF
>.|.|TRBJ1-4|TRBV15
TGTGCCACCAGCAGAGATCAAGTCGACAGGAATGAAAAACTGTTTTTT
CATSRDQVDRNEKLFF
>.|.|TRBJ1-2|TRBV5-1
TGCGCCAGCAGCTCAGGGGTGTCGGGCGATGGCTACACCTTC
CASSSGVSGDGYTF
>.|.|TRBJ1-6|TRBV5-1
TGCGCCAGCTCTACCACAGGGTGGTATAATTCACCCCTCCACTTT
CASSTTGWYNSPLHF
>.|.|TRBJ1-1|TRBV11-3
TGTGCCAGCAGCTTAGTCAGGGGCTCTGAAGCTTTCTTT
CASSLVRGSEAFF
>TRBD1|.|TRBJ1-4|TRBV24-1
TGTGCCACCAGTGATACAGGGGGTGGTAATGAAAAACTGTTTTTT
CATSDTGGGNEKLFF
>.|.|TRBJ1-4|TRBV3-1/TRBV3-2
TGTGCCAGCAGCCATATTTCGGGGGGTGCGGGAAAACTGTTTTTT
CASSHISGGAGKLFF
>.|.|TRBJ1-2|TRBV6-6
TGTGCCAGCAGTTTCTCAGGGGATGGCTACACCTTC
CASSFSGDGYTF
>.|.|TRBJ2-6|TRBV19
TGTGCCAGTAGGGACCGCAGCTCTGGGGCCAACGTCCTGACTTTC
CASRDRSSGANVLTF
>.|.|TRBJ1-1|TRBV24-1
TGTGCCACCAGTGCGTCACAGCTGAACACTGAAGCTTTCTTT
CATSASQLNTEAFF